These T cell receptor beta chains were read from a single sample in a study of T cells in Graves' hyperthyroidism and ophthalmopathy. A single record per CDR3 protein comes from TCRdb applying MiXCR to the multiplex PCR reads. The data show 600,000 to 700,000 distinct CDR3 sequences, with roughly 14% seen just once and roughly 4.3% held by the top ten. Sequenced sample: blood. These receptors came from a woman aged 40 to 49 with Graves' ophthalmopathy. Both conserved end residues are part of each CDR3. The order of the fields is CDR3 length, D gene, V gene, CDR3 protein. A D gene is named only where the DNA matches it firmly.

length: 11; D: NA; V: TRBV12-5; CDR3: CASGPNQPQHF
length: 15; D: TRBD2; V: TRBV7-2; CDR3: CASSPTGLAGYEQYF
length: 13; D: TRBD2; V: TRBV10-2; CDR3: CARRTSGKGEQYF
length: 15; D: NA; V: TRBV5-1; CDR3: CASSLASGTASEQYF
length: 14; D: NA; V: TRBV6-5; CDR3: CASSYGQGQETQYF
length: 15; D: NA; V: TRBV5-5; CDR3: CASSLWGRGTDTQYF
length: 15; D: NA; V: TRBV7-2; CDR3: CASSFLGPGANVLTF
length: 15; D: TRBD2; V: TRBV9; CDR3: CASSVGRGRAGELFF
length: 13; D: NA; V: TRBV24-1; CDR3: CATSDSGNLEQYF
length: 18; D: NA; V: TRBV5-1; CDR3: CASSLGDLGPLQTYGYTF
length: 16; D: NA; V: TRBV28; CDR3: CASSVGGRLGTGELFF
length: 13; D: NA; V: TRBV6-1; CDR3: CASSEALRREQYF
length: 13; D: NA; V: TRBV30; CDR3: CAWSLWDLGGYTF
length: 17; D: TRBD2; V: TRBV5-1; CDR3: CASSWGPGLASQETQYF